This T cell receptor beta chain comes out of a study of blood T cells in healthy people across ages. Germline V gene sequence: CDR1 DFQATT, CDR2 SNEGSKA (reference sequence). The CDR3 is made up of 15 amino acids. The germline V and J ends were trimmed by 1 base and 14 bases, with 21 bases remaining between them. It was with a sample-barcoded 5' primer and a J-beta primer mix that a second PCR of roughly 7 to 12 cycles was run. In TCRdb, the 5' RACE reads were re-called with MiXCR into one record per CDR3 protein. The sample has roughly 680,000 distinct CDR3 sequences, roughly half seen once. This clonotype was counted once.

This sequence joins TRBV20-1 and TRBJ1-6; D might be TRBD1 (6 bases). Sequenced: blood. The receptor was isolated from a woman over 75 in good health. DNA for the CDR3: TGCAGTGCTAGAGTGGCGGGGGCGGAGGAATCATCCCTCCACTTT. It specifies CSARVAGAEESSLHF.